This T cell receptor beta chain was sequenced in a study of shared clonotypes between healthy human individuals. Comment on this clone: Its antigen is unidentified.

Only in-frame clones appear in the TCRdb table, and some are missing; sequencing was by immunoSEQ multiplex PCR. Of approximately 2.4 million clones in the sample, approximately 95% were seen once. General observations from the study: Naive subsets usually exceeded memory subsets in estimated richness. Around 5% of naive CD4 clonotypes were common to a few donors. How much donors shared clonotypes was expected to be affected by sequencing depth.

This sequence was found in a man in his late teens or twenties in good health. The sample consisted of naive CD4+ T cells sorted from blood. Subset indicated: CD45RA+ positively selected.

The DNA for the CDR3 is TGTGCCAGCAGCGGGAGTCCCGGGACAGGGAACAATTCACCCCTCCACTTT. Amino acids: CASSGSPGTGNNSPLHF. The chain uses TRBV9 and TRBJ1-6; 9 nucleotides agree with TRBD1. This CDR3 contains 17 residues. The J segment lost 7 bases and the V segment lost 3 bases, leaving 11 bases of the junction unmatched. In germline, CDR1 is SGDLS, CDR2 YYNGEE.